Each of the 24 T cell receptor beta chains below was sequenced from the same sample in a study of T cells in Graves' hyperthyroidism and ophthalmopathy. Regions amplified from RNA transcripts were the TCR beta CDR3 regions. HTBI primers were the set used in a first-round RT-PCR of the TCR CDR3. Each CDR3 protein gets one entry after TCRdb re-called the multiplex PCR reads with MiXCR. The profile shows roughly 500,000 distinct CDR3 sequences, roughly a quarter of them singletons. Sequenced input: blood. These receptors were taken from a woman aged 25 to 45 with Graves' ophthalmopathy.

Ten or more counts support this clonotype. The rearrangement uses TRBV29-1 and TRBJ2-7; tentatively, D is TRBD1 (5 bases). V was cut by 0 bases and J by 6 bases, with 18 bases left in between. The CDR3 is made up of 15 amino acids. Germline loops: CDR1 SQVTM, CDR2 ANQGSEA. The DNA for the CDR3 is TGCAGCGTTGAAGATCGGAACAGGTATCCCGGCGAGCAGTACTTC. The encoded protein is CSVEDRNRYPGEQYF.

In this sample, this clonotype turned up many times. The V call is TRBV29-1, the J call TRBJ1-1; D is undetermined. The CDR3 length is 11 residues. Germline CDR1 reads SQVTM; CDR2 reads ANQGSEA. The V gene lost 3 bases and the J gene lost 4 bases, with 6 bases spanning the gap. This CDR3 reads CSVDFGTEAFF. Written as DNA, the CDR3 is TGCAGCGTTGATTTCGGCACTGAAGCTTTCTTT.

This clonotype was picked up many times. The gene calls are TRBV20-1 and TRBJ2-7; D ambiguous. Germline V CDR1 and CDR2: DFQATT, SNEGSKA (reference sequence). Deletions cut 3 bases from V and 1 base from J, with 7 bases between. CDR3 length: 12 residues. CDR3 bases: TGCAGTGCTAGGTTATATTCCTACGAGCAGTACTTC. It translates to CSARLYSYEQYF.

This clonotype was detected once. The chain employs TRBV20-1 and TRBJ2-7, with 7 bases fitting TRBD2. Germline CDR1 DFQATT, CDR2 SNEGSKA (reference sequence). This CDR3 spans 13 amino acids. Trimming removed 5 bases from V and 3 bases from J; junction bases left unmatched: 7. The CDR3 spells CSARAGRVYEQYV. The DNA for the CDR3 is TGCAGTGCTCGAGCGGGACGAGTCTACGAGCAGTACGTC.

This clonotype was found many times. The J gene is TRBJ1-5, the V gene TRBV28; 12 nucleotides align to TRBD1. The germline V gene has CDR1 MDHEN and CDR2 SYDVKM. The CDR3 is 17 amino acids. The V segment lost 8 bases and the J segment 12 bases; nucleotides outside the gene matches: 20. DNA for the CDR3: TGTGCCAGCTCTGACTTACCGGGACAGGGGGCGGGCTGGCGCCAGCATTTT. Translating gives CASSDLPGQGAGWRQHF.

This clonotype was seen a handful of times. The chain couples TRBV18 to TRBJ1-1; TRBD1 agrees at 8 bases. V lost 0 bases, J lost 6 bases, and 6 bases stayed unmatched. Germline V CDR1 and CDR2: KGHSH, LQKENI. The CDR3 has 15 residues. CDR3 residues: CASSPPQGATAEAFF. CDR3 coding DNA: TGTGCCAGCTCACCACCGCAGGGGGCTACCGCTGAAGCTTTCTTT.

The gene calls are TRBV20-1 and TRBJ2-7; TRBD1 is a possible D gene (7 bases). Germline V gene sequence: CDR1 DFQATT, CDR2 SNEGSKA (reference sequence). The CDR3 has 14 residues. Trimming shortened V by 0 bases and J by 2 bases, and 11 bases separated the two germline ends. The CDR3 DNA reads TGCAGTGCTAGAGATCAGGGGGGACCCTACGAGCAGTACTTC. As protein: CSARDQGGPYEQYF.

There are many counts of this clonotype. The rearrangement uses TRBV6-5 and TRBJ2-7; no reliable D call. Trimming left V 4 bases short and J 2 bases short, with 6 bases between. This CDR3 comprises 12 residues. Germline CDR1 and CDR2: MNHEY and SVGAGI. CDR3 bases: TGTGCCAGCAGTTCGATTACCTACGAGCAGTACTTC. Its translation is CASSSITYEQYF.

About this clonotype itself: It may be a read error: a sequence one base away is much more abundant. The final CDR3 position lacks the conserved phenylalanine or tryptophan, pointing to a likely read error. V usage is TRBV20-1 and J usage is TRBJ1-1; no firm D call. V was shortened by 5 bases and J by 1 base, with 14 bases between the two germline ends. From germline, CDR1 is DFQATT and CDR2 SNEGSKA (reference sequence). This CDR3 comprises 14 residues. CDR3 in amino acids: CSAPQAIPNTEAFL. Here the CDR3 DNA reads TGCAGTGCTCCCCAGGCGATCCCGAACACTGAAGCTTTCTTG.

This clonotype has a count of ten or more. The chain carries TRBV4-3 and TRBJ2-7, with a weak D call TRBD2 (7 bases). Trimming stripped 2 bases from V and 6 bases from J, with 20 bases between. CDR3 size: 16 residues. The germline V gene encodes CDR1 LGHNA and CDR2 YSLEER. The CDR3 DNA follows: TGCGCCAGCAGCCAAACCTTCGGGGAGGGGGTTGTCGAGCAGTACTTC. This gives the protein CASSQTFGEGVVEQYF.

This clonotype appeared many times. CDR3 nucleotides: TGTGCCAGCAGCTTAGAGACAGGGGACACTGAAGCTTTCTTT. Its translation: CASSLETGDTEAFF. This rearrangement joins TRBV7-9 to TRBJ1-1; TRBD1 matches 8 bases. The germline gives CDR1 SEHNR, CDR2 FQNEAQ (reference sequence). The CDR3 sequence is 14 residues long. With V trimmed by 1 base and J by 3 bases, 1 base remained unmatched.

This clonotype occurred many times. J is TRBJ2-7 and V is TRBV6-1; no clear D gene. The CDR3 runs 15 residues. The V gene lost 5 bases and the J gene lost 2 bases, with 16 bases spanning the gap. CDR1 MNHNS and CDR2 SASEGT come from the germline V gene. In DNA, the CDR3 is TGTGCCAGCAGTAGAGCGACGGACGTCACCTACGAGCAGTACTTC. Translating gives CASSRATDVTYEQYF.

The genes are TRBV27 and TRBJ2-3; no clear D gene. The V gene's germline CDR1 is MNHEY and CDR2 SMNVEV (reference sequence). V lost 7 bases and J 0 bases, leaving 11 bases between the germline ends. CDR3 length: 14 amino acids. CDR3 sequence (DNA): TGTGCCAGCACATGGACCACTAGCACAGATACGCAGTATTTT. Translation: CASTWTTSTDTQYF.

V gene TRBV20-1 combines with J gene TRBJ2-5; TRBD2 might be the D (5 bases). The V gene's germline CDR1 is DFQATT and CDR2 SNEGSKA (reference sequence). The CDR3 totals 13 residues. Between the trimmed V and J ends, which lost 7 bases and 6 bases, there was a span of 18 bases. This CDR3 is CSGKDPGEQTQYF. Here the CDR3 DNA reads TGCAGTGGAAAAGATCCCGGGGAGCAGACCCAGTACTTC.

This clonotype appeared many times. This chain uses TRBV3-1 with TRBJ1-2; D remains unclear. CDR1 and CDR2 (germline): LGHDT, YNNKEL (reference sequence). Trimming took off 0 bases at V and 6 bases at J, with 8 bases between the two ends. The CDR3 has 13 amino acids. The CDR3 DNA sequence: TGTGCCAGCAGCCAAGATCACTCAGATGGCTACACCTTC. Amino acids: CASSQDHSDGYTF.

This chain links TRBV5-1 with TRBJ2-7, with unresolved D. Trimming pared 5 bases from V and 7 bases from J, leaving 16 bases between. Germline V lookup: CDR1 SGHRS, CDR2 YFSETQ. The CDR3 length is 13 residues. CDR3 sequence (DNA): TGCGCCAGCAGACCTGGATCCTCTCGGGAGCAGTACTTC. Protein: CASRPGSSREQYF.

V is TRBV19 and J is TRBJ2-7; possibly TRBD1 for D (6 bases). Trimming took 3 bases from V and 7 from J, leaving 16 bases between them. The germline CDR1 and CDR2 sequences are LNHDA and SQIVND (reference sequence). The CDR3 spans 14 residues. CDR3 DNA: TGTGCCAGTAGTATCCGCGGACAGAGCATGGAGCAGTACTTC. It specifies CASSIRGQSMEQYF.

This clonotype appeared many times. The V call is TRBV6-5, the J call TRBJ2-7; TRBD1 or TRBD2 may be the D gene (6 bases each). Germline CDR1 MNHEY, CDR2 SVGAGI. The CDR3 length is 13 residues. V lost 6 bases and J 5 bases, leaving 14 bases between the germline ends. CDR3 coding DNA: TGTGCCAGCAGGCCGAGGGGGGCCCACGAGCAGTACTTC. Protein product: CASRPRGAHEQYF.

In regard to this clonotype: Since a much larger clone is just one base distant, this may be a read error. This chain uses TRBV28 with TRBJ2-5; 13 nucleotides line up with TRBD2. Germline V CDR1 and CDR2: MDHEN, SYDVKM. This CDR3 has 15 amino acids. With V trimmed by 6 bases and J by 2 bases, 3 bases remained unmatched. This chain's CDR3 is CASRLTSGGQETQYF. CDR3 nucleotides: TGTGCCAGCAGATTGACTAGCGGGGGGCAAGAGACCCAGTACTTC.

This clonotype has ten or more counts. The chain combines TRBV30 with TRBJ2-7; D is perhaps TRBD1 (6 bases). Trimming took 6 bases from V and 5 from J, leaving 11 bases between them. CDR3 length equals 11 residues. CDR1 and CDR2 (germline): GTSNPN, SVGIG (reference sequence). For the CDR3, the DNA is TGTGCCTGCGGGACATTCGACGAGCAGTACTTC. It translates to CACGTFDEQYF.

The table lists this clonotype with many counts. The chain recombines TRBV14 with TRBJ1-5; D is possibly TRBD1 (6 bases). CDR1 and CDR2 (germline): SGHDN, FVKESK. The CDR3 covers 13 residues. V gave up 6 bases and J gave up 3 bases, with 9 bases separating them. CDR3 residues: CASSQGPNQPQHF. The CDR3 bases are TGTGCCAGCAGTCAGGGGCCCAATCAGCCCCAGCATTTT.

The rearrangement uses TRBV20-1 and TRBJ1-1; D perhaps matches TRBD1 (6 bases). This CDR3 contains 14 residues. V lost 2 bases, J lost 1 base, and 11 bases lay in between. CDR1 and CDR2 from the germline V gene are DFQATT and SNEGSKA (reference sequence). The CDR3: CSARWGQGNTEAFF. DNA of the CDR3: TGCAGTGCTAGATGGGGGCAGGGGAACACTGAAGCTTTCTTT.

This clonotype has at least ten counts. The chain employs TRBV7-2 and TRBJ1-3, with 7 bases aligning to TRBD1. CDR1 and CDR2 (germline): SGHTA, FQGNSA. The V and J ends lost 3 bases and 9 bases, in that order; junction bases with no gene match: 11. The length of the CDR3 is 15 residues. The CDR3 loop reads CASSFRDSAEVTIYF. The CDR3 DNA reads as TGTGCCAGCAGCTTCCGGGACAGCGCCGAAGTCACCATATATTTT.

The rearrangement links TRBV28 to TRBJ2-7; perhaps TRBD2 as D (6 bases). Per germline, CDR1 MDHEN and CDR2 SYDVKM. The CDR3 contains 13 residues. Trimming took off 8 bases at V and 0 bases at J, with 11 bases between the two ends. The CDR3 nucleotides are TGTGCCAGCCGCGGGACCCACTCCTACGAGCAGTACTTC. It codes for CASRGTHSYEQYF.